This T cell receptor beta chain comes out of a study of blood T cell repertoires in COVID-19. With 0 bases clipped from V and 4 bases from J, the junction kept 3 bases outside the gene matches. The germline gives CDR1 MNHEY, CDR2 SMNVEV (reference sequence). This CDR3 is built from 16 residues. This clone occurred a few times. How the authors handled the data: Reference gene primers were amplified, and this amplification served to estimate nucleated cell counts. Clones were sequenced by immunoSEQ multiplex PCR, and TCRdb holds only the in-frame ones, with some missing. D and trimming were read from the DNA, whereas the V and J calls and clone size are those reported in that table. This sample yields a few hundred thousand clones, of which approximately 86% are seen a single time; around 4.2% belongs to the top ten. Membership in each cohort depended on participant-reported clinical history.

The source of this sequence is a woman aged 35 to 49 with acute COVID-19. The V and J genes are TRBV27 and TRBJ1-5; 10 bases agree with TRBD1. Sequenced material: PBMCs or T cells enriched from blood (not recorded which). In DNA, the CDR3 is TGTGCCAGCAGTTTATCGGGGACAGGGGTAAATCAGCCCCAGCATTTT. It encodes CASSLSGTGVNQPQHF.